These 18 T cell receptor beta chains were all obtained from the same sample, sequenced in a study of T cells in Graves' hyperthyroidism and ophthalmopathy. Amplified TCR beta CDR3 regions derived from RNA transcripts. The HTBI primer set was used in a first-round RT-PCR of the TCR CDR3. TCRdb called the multiplex PCR reads again in MiXCR, with one record for every CDR3 protein. This repertoire shows more than 300,000 distinct CDR3 sequences, about 15% found once; its top ten account for 9.5% to 11%. Material: blood. The receptor set was obtained from a woman between 55 and 75 years old with Graves' hyperthyroidism.

This clonotype was seen many times. The chain recombines TRBV10-1 with TRBJ2-1, with 14 bases identical to TRBD2. V was pared by 0 bases and J by 12 bases, with 7 bases of the junction left unmatched. CDR3 length: 16 residues. Germline CDR1 is WNHNN and CDR2 is SYGVQD (reference sequence). CDR3 amino acids: CASSESGLAGGPRQFF. In DNA, the CDR3 is TGCGCCAGCAGTGAGTCCGGACTAGCGGGAGGCCCCCGGCAGTTCTTC.

J is TRBJ1-2 and V is TRBV6-2 or TRBV6-3; the match to TRBD1 covers 8 bases. This CDR3 has 12 residues. J was trimmed by 4 bases and V by 7 bases; bases with no gene match: 2. Germline lookup yields CDR1 MNHEY and CDR2 SVGEGT. CDR3 amino acids: CASTTGGYGYTF. The CDR3, as DNA: TGTGCCAGCACTACAGGGGGCTATGGCTACACCTTC.

This clonotype was seen many times. One end of the junction fails to match germline, which may point to a read error. The chain couples TRBV6-1 to TRBJ2-7; 11 nucleotides align to TRBD1. This CDR3 region has 15 residues. CDR1 is MNHNS, CDR2 SASEGT, per germline. This CDR3 reads CASSEGTGGTYEQYF. The CDR3 region has the DNA TGTGCCAGCAGCGAAGGGACAGGGGGGACCTACGAGCAGTACTTC.

This chain connects TRBV3-1 to TRBJ2-2; possible D gene TRBD2, 6 bases. V was clipped by 1 base and J by 2 bases, with 11 bases between them. Germline values: CDR1 LGHDT, CDR2 YNNKEL (reference sequence). This CDR3 comprises 16 residues. The CDR3 loop is CASSQAAGSNTGELFF. DNA of the CDR3: TGTGCCAGCAGCCAAGCTGCCGGGAGTAACACCGGGGAGCTGTTTTTT.

There are a few counts of this clonotype. DNA for the CDR3: TGTGCCAGCAGCCGAGCGGGCGATGAGCAGTTCTTC. As protein: CASSRAGDEQFF. The chain recombines TRBV7-9 with TRBJ2-1; tentative D call: TRBD2 (6 bases). V lost 5 bases, J lost 8 bases, and 10 bases lay in between. The CDR3 is 12 amino acids. In germline, CDR1 is SEHNR, CDR2 FQNEAQ (reference sequence).

At least ten counts were recorded for this clonotype. This rearrangement joins TRBV5-1 to TRBJ1-3; 7 nucleotides agree with TRBD1. Trimming removed 4 bases from V and 2 bases from J; junction bases left unmatched: 18. This CDR3 spans 19 amino acids. CDR1 is SGHRS, CDR2 YFSETQ, per germline. As DNA, the CDR3 is TGCGCCAGCAGCAAGAAGACAGGGAAAATTTACGAGACTGGAAACACCATATATTTT. Its protein is CASSKKTGKIYETGNTIYF. Full variable domain (rest looked up from reference TRBV5-1 and TRBJ1-3): KAGVTQTPRYLIKTRGQQVTLSCSPISGHRSVSWYQQTPGQGLQFLFEYFSETQRNKGNFPGRFSGRQFSNSRSEMNVSTLELGDSALYLCASSKKTGKIYETGNTIYFGEGSWLTVV.

This clonotype has a handful of counts. The rearrangement uses TRBV24-1 and TRBJ2-3, with TRBD2 matching 12 bases. The J segment lost 4 bases and the V segment lost 4 bases, leaving 5 bases of the junction unmatched. The germline CDR1 and CDR2 sequences are KGHDR and SFDVKD. The CDR3 is 16 amino acids. CDR3 nucleotide sequence: TGTGCCACCAGTGACCCCGGACTAGCGGGATCAGATACGCAGTATTTT. It specifies CATSDPGLAGSDTQYF.

This clonotype occurred many times. The chain links TRBV28 to TRBJ1-5; D might be TRBD1 (6 bases). V lost 7 bases, J lost 1 base, and 11 bases lay in between. This CDR3 contains 14 residues. Germline V lookup: CDR1 MDHEN, CDR2 SYDVKM. The CDR3 spells CASIGTRSNQPQHF. The CDR3 bases are TGTGCCAGCATCGGGACACGGAGCAATCAGCCCCAGCATTTT.

The table lists this clonotype with a few counts. This sequence may be a read error, since a much larger clone differs from it by one base. The chain couples TRBV3-1 to TRBJ2-1; 16 bases align to TRBD2. The CDR3 spans 15 residues. Trimming at V came to 4 bases and at J to 9 bases, leaving 3 bases not matched to a gene. CDR1 is LGHDT, CDR2 YNNKEL, per germline (reference sequence). The CDR3 sequence: CASSPGTSGGGEQFF. DNA for the CDR3: TGTGCCAGCAGCCCGGGGACTAGCGGGGGGGGTGAGCAGTTCTTC.

This clonotype was detected a few times. V gene TRBV5-1 combines with J gene TRBJ2-1, with a possible D match to TRBD2 (6 bases). Germline values: CDR1 SGHRS, CDR2 YFSETQ. This CDR3 region has 15 residues. The germline V and J ends were trimmed by 5 bases and 6 bases, with 18 bases remaining between them. CDR3: CASRPAGDHRNEQFF. The CDR3 coding sequence is TGCGCCAGCAGGCCAGCGGGTGATCATCGCAATGAGCAGTTCTTC.

A note on this clonotype: A much larger clone sits a single nucleotide away, making a read error possible. The rearrangement uses TRBV7-2 and TRBJ2-1, with 9 bases identical to TRBD2. The ends lost 3 bases at V and 6 bases at J; junction bases unmatched: 9. CDR1 and CDR2 (germline): SGHTA, FQGNSA. The CDR3 loop spans 16 amino acids. The CDR3 loop is CASSLVRTSATNEQFF. The CDR3 bases are TGTGCCAGCAGCTTGGTCAGGACTAGCGCGACCAATGAGCAGTTCTTC.

This clonotype showed up many times. V usage is TRBV5-1 and J usage is TRBJ1-2; D not certain. V was cut by 0 bases and J by 3 bases, with 12 bases left in between. Per the germline V gene, CDR1 is SGHRS and CDR2 is YFSETQ. The CDR3 loop spans 15 amino acids. This CDR3 is CASSLGSRSYYGYTF. The CDR3 DNA sequence: TGCGCCAGCAGCTTGGGCAGCCGATCGTACTATGGCTACACCTTC.

Comment on this clonotype: This may come from a read error, since a much larger clone is one base off. The chain carries TRBV24-1 and TRBJ2-7; 9 bases are a match to TRBD1. Germline values: CDR1 KGHDR, CDR2 SFDVKD. V dropped 3 bases and J dropped 5; count of bases not matched to a gene: 7. This CDR3 is 15 amino acids long. CDR3 coding DNA: TGTGCCACCAGTGATCCGGGACAGGGTACCCACGAGCAGTACTTC. Its translation: CATSDPGQGTHEQYF.

The table lists this clonotype with a few counts. V and J are TRBV24-1 and TRBJ2-5, with D hard to call. Germline V gives CDR1 KGHDR, CDR2 SFDVKD. The CDR3 runs to 12 residues. V shed 2 bases and J shed 4 bases, with 4 bases lying between them. Here the CDR3 reads CATSDSRETQYF. CDR3 bases: TGTGCCACCAGTGATTCTCGAGAGACCCAGTACTTC.

J is TRBJ1-4 and V is TRBV4-1, with D unresolved. The CDR3 consists of 16 residues. The germline V gene encodes CDR1 MGHRA and CDR2 YSYEKL. Trimming cost V 7 bases and J 4 bases, with 19 bases left between them. The CDR3 DNA sequence: TGCGCCAGCACCACTACCCGGGCAGGCTTTAATGAAAAACTGTTTTTT. Its protein product is CASTTTRAGFNEKLFF.

Ten or more counts support this clonotype. A junction end diverges from the germline sequence, so it may reflect a read error. The rearrangement uses TRBV20-1 and TRBJ2-5; 11 bases are shared with TRBD1. The CDR3 length is 14 residues. From germline, CDR1 is DFQATT and CDR2 SNEGSKA (reference sequence). In nucleotides, the CDR3 is TGCAGTGCTAGGGACAGGGGGCCGTTTTTAGGTGAGAACTTC. It is translated as CSARDRGPFLGENF.

This clonotype was seen more than once but under ten times. J is TRBJ1-1 and V is TRBV30, with no clear D. Trimming pared 5 bases from V and 5 bases from J, leaving 12 bases between. CDR1 GTSNPN and CDR2 SVGIG come from the germline V gene (reference sequence). This CDR3 is built from 12 residues. CDR3 DNA: TGTGCCTGGGGAAGTGGGTCAACTGAAGCTTTCTTT. As protein: CAWGSGSTEAFF.

This clonotype was seen repeatedly, ten times or more. The rearrangement joins TRBV5-1 to TRBJ2-1; D is unresolved. The CDR3 covers 14 residues. CDR1 and CDR2 (germline): SGHRS, YFSETQ. Trimming took off 2 bases at V and 2 bases at J, with 8 bases between the two ends. CDR3 amino acids: CASSFARAYNEQFF. CDR3 in DNA: TGCGCCAGCAGCTTTGCCCGAGCCTACAATGAGCAGTTCTTC. Full variable domain (remainder filled in from reference TRBV5-1 and TRBJ2-1): KAGVTQTPRYLIKTRGQQVTLSCSPISGHRSVSWYQQTPGQGLQFLFEYFSETQRNKGNFPGRFSGRQFSNSRSEMNVSTLELGDSALYLCASSFARAYNEQFFGPGTRLTVL.